One sample yielded the 32 T cell receptor beta chains listed below, sequenced in a study of blood T cell repertoires in COVID-19. The data were produced by immunoSEQ multiplex PCR, yet TCRdb's version contains in-frame clones alone and is incomplete. The table shows a few hundred thousand clones, with approximately 88% occurring only once. Sequencing was performed on PBMCs or T cells enriched from blood (not recorded which). All receptors derive from a woman under 30 who had recovered from COVID-19.

V usage is TRBV9 and J usage is TRBJ2-2; maybe TRBD2 (7 bases). Trimming removed 4 bases at V and 7 bases at J, with 23 bases between. Germline V gives CDR1 SGDLS, CDR2 YYNGEE. There are 17 residues in the CDR3. CDR3 in DNA: TGTGCCAGCAGCCCTATACTTAAGGGGGGGAAGAACGGGGAGCTGTTTTTT. This sequence encodes CASSPILKGGKNGELFF.

This chain joins TRBV29-1 and TRBJ1-1; 7 nucleotides agree with TRBD1. The CDR3 has 16 residues. The junction had 13 bases not matched to a gene; V was cut back by 4 bases and J by 2 bases. The germline V gene has CDR1 SQVTM and CDR2 ANQGSEA. The DNA of the CDR3 is TGCAGCGTTGGGGGGGCAAACAGGGGCCGTAACACTGAAGCTTTCTTT. Residues: CSVGGANRGRNTEAFF.

This clone was recorded once. This chain uses TRBV28 with TRBJ2-1; TRBD2 agrees at 13 bases. This CDR3 region has 13 residues. Germline V gene lookup returns CDR1 MDHEN and CDR2 SYDVKM. V shed 7 bases, J shed 16 bases, and the junction held 10 bases outside the gene matches. CDR3 nucleotide sequence: TGTGCCAGCACGATACCGGGACTAGCGGGATTTTTCTTC. It yields the protein CASTIPGLAGFFF.

The rearrangement links TRBV7-9 to TRBJ2-7, with D possibly being TRBD1 (6 bases). The CDR3 runs 15 residues. Trimming stripped 1 base from V and 0 bases from J, with 10 bases between. Germline CDR1 and CDR2: SEHNR and FQNEAQ (reference sequence). In DNA, the CDR3 is TGTGCCAGCAGCTTAGAACAGGGAAGCTCCTACGAGCAGTACTTC. Translation gives CASSLEQGSSYEQYF. The full variable domain, in which reference TRBV7-9 and TRBJ2-7 provide the parts outside the CDR3, is DTGVSQNPRHKITKRGQNVTFRCDPISEHNRLYWYRQTLGQGPEFLTYFQNEAQLEKSRLLSDRFSAERPKGSFSTLEIQRTEQGDSAMYLCASSLEQGSSYEQYFGPGTRLTVT.

This clone was recorded once. This chain joins TRBV24-1 and TRBJ2-5; 9 nucleotides line up with TRBD2. The CDR3 totals 14 residues. Germline V gives CDR1 KGHDR, CDR2 SFDVKD. The ends lost 3 bases at V and 7 bases at J; junction bases unmatched: 5. DNA for the CDR3: TGTGCCACCAGTGATCCACTAGCGGGTGGGACCCAGTACTTC. It codes for CATSDPLAGGTQYF.

This clone was seen a single time. The chain uses TRBV28 and TRBJ2-1, with TRBD1 as a possible D gene (5 bases). Between the trimmed V and J ends, which lost 4 bases and 3 bases, there was a span of 16 bases. The CDR3 spans 16 residues. From germline, CDR1 is MDHEN and CDR2 SYDVKM. The CDR3 reads CASSSQAGQSYNEQFF. The DNA for the CDR3 is TGTGCCAGCAGTTCCCAGGCAGGGCAAAGCTACAATGAGCAGTTCTTC.

This clone has only a few counts. The chain links TRBV7-2 to TRBJ2-7; 7 bases are a match to TRBD2. Per germline, CDR1 SGHTA and CDR2 FQGNSA. Trimming removed 0 bases from V and 6 bases from J; junction bases left unmatched: 5. This CDR3 region has 14 residues. CDR3 DNA sequence: TGTGCCAGCAGCTTAGCGGGAGGGCCCCGCGAGCAGTACTTC. Translation gives CASSLAGGPREQYF.

V and J are TRBV7-3 and TRBJ2-1, with TRBD2 matching over 7 bases. In germline, CDR1 is SGHTA, CDR2 FQGTGA. The CDR3 has 14 amino acids. V dropped 3 bases and J dropped 7; count of bases not matched to a gene: 6. The CDR3 DNA sequence: TGTGCCAGCAGCTTCGTTGGCGGGAGTAATGAGCAGTTCTTC. This encodes CASSFVGGSNEQFF. The full variable domain, with the rest looked up from reference TRBV7-3 and TRBJ2-1, is GAGVSQTPSNKVTEKGKYVELRCDPISGHTALYWYRQSLGQGPEFLIYFQGTGAADDSGLPNDRFFAVRPEGSVSTLKIQRTERGDSAVYLCASSFVGGSNEQFFGPGTRLTVL.

The J gene is TRBJ2-3, the V gene TRBV5-1; 7 bases match TRBD2. Trimming took 5 bases from V and 0 from J; bases not matched to a gene: 3. Germline V gene lookup returns CDR1 SGHRS and CDR2 YFSETQ. The CDR3 has 14 amino acids. The CDR3 DNA follows: TGCGCCAGCAGTCGGGGGGATAGCACAGATACGCAGTATTTT. This sequence encodes CASSRGDSTDTQYF.

This clone has just a few counts. The chain is built from TRBV7-9 and TRBJ1-4; D possibly corresponds to TRBD1 (5 bases). CDR3 length: 16 amino acids. Looked up from germline, CDR1 is SEHNR and CDR2 is FQNEAQ (reference sequence). The V gene lost 4 bases and the J gene lost 0 bases, with 12 bases spanning the gap. The CDR3 nucleotides are TGTGCCAGCAGCTGGTACGACAGCACAACTAATGAAAAACTGTTTTTT. Its translation is CASSWYDSTTNEKLFF.

This clone was counted a single time. The chain carries TRBV10-3 and TRBJ1-4, with D possibly being TRBD1 (5 bases). Germline V CDR1 and CDR2: ENHRY, SYGVKD. There are 16 residues in the CDR3. Trimming shortened V by 0 bases and J by 8 bases, and 16 bases separated the two germline ends. The chain's CDR3 is CAISESSAGEGEKLFF. CDR3 sequence (DNA): TGTGCCATCAGTGAGTCTTCCGCGGGAGAGGGGGAAAAACTGTTTTTT.

The chain couples TRBV4-1 to TRBJ2-5; 8 bases line up with TRBD2. CDR3 length: 15 residues. Losses at the gene ends were 4 bases for V and 5 bases for J; bases not matched to a gene: 9. The germline V gene has CDR1 MGHRA and CDR2 YSYEKL. The CDR3 loop is CASSPPAGEEETQYF. CDR3 DNA: TGCGCCAGCAGCCCCCCAGCGGGGGAAGAGGAGACCCAGTACTTC.

This clone was counted a single time. The chain links TRBV20-1 to TRBJ2-7; a weak D match, TRBD1 (6 bases). Germline CDR1 DFQATT, CDR2 SNEGSKA (reference sequence). The CDR3 extends over 11 amino acids. The V gene lost 4 bases and the J gene lost 7 bases, with 11 bases spanning the gap. CDR3 sequence: CSATYRDEQYF. CDR3 nucleotide sequence: TGCAGTGCTACTTACAGGGATGAGCAGTACTTC.

The genes are TRBV27 and TRBJ2-5; TRBD1 aligns across 8 bases. Germline V gene lookup returns CDR1 MNHEY and CDR2 SMNVEV (reference sequence). V lost 0 bases to trimming and J lost 7 bases; unmatched junction nucleotides: 10. This CDR3 has 16 residues. The CDR3, as DNA: TGTGCCAGCAGTTTATCGACCGTTACAGGGGGAGGGACCCAGTACTTC. Encoded protein: CASSLSTVTGGGTQYF.

The J gene is TRBJ2-3, the V gene TRBV30; 7 nucleotides line up with TRBD2. V shed 0 bases, J shed 0 bases, and the junction held 9 bases outside the gene matches. The CDR3 contains 17 residues. In germline, CDR1 is GTSNPN, CDR2 SVGIG (reference sequence). The CDR3 loop is CAWSVRRGGLSTDTQYF. The CDR3 DNA sequence: TGTGCCTGGAGTGTAAGGCGCGGGGGTCTTAGCACAGATACGCAGTATTTT.

The genes are TRBV7-3 and TRBJ2-2; D might be TRBD2 (6 bases). V lost 5 bases to trimming and J lost 5 bases, with 12 bases between them. CDR3 size: 14 residues. CDR1 and CDR2 from the germline V gene are SGHTA and FQGTGA. CDR3 loop: CASSPREFTGELFF. CDR3 in DNA: TGTGCCAGCAGCCCCCGGGAGTTTACCGGGGAGCTGTTTTTT.

The CDR3 DNA reads as TGTGCCAGCAGCTCGACAGGGGGCTTTTTAGGGGAGCTGTTTTTT. As protein: CASSSTGGFLGELFF. The chain couples TRBV5-4 to TRBJ2-2; 10 nucleotides agree with TRBD1. Germline CDR1 and CDR2: SGHNT and YYREEE (reference sequence). Trimming took 3 bases from V and 8 from J; bases not matched to a gene: 7. CDR3 size: 15 residues.

The chain joins TRBV30 to TRBJ2-3; 7 positions agree with TRBD1. This CDR3 spans 15 amino acids. The junction had 5 bases not matched to a gene; V was cut back by 2 bases and J by 0 bases. CDR1 and CDR2 from the germline V gene are GTSNPN and SVGIG (reference sequence). CDR3 residues: CAWSSQGQSTDTQYF. Here the CDR3 DNA reads TGTGCCTGGAGTAGTCAGGGACAGAGCACAGATACGCAGTATTTT.

This clone was recorded at least ten times. The chain combines TRBV10-3 with TRBJ2-1, with 13 nucleotides matching TRBD2. The CDR3 spans 15 residues. The germline V gene encodes CDR1 ENHRY and CDR2 SYGVKD. With V trimmed by 7 bases and J by 7 bases, 7 bases remained unmatched. Here the CDR3 reads CAINLLAGGQNEQFF. CDR3 sequence (DNA): TGTGCCATCAACCTACTAGCGGGGGGGCAGAATGAGCAGTTCTTC.

This clone was counted between two and nine times. The chain uses TRBV6-1 and TRBJ2-1; 14 bases match TRBD2. The V and J ends lost 4 bases and 3 bases, in that order; junction bases with no gene match: 5. The CDR3 totals 17 residues. Germline values: CDR1 MNHNS, CDR2 SASEGT. CDR3 protein: CASSGTSGGSYYNEQFF. For the CDR3, the DNA is TGTGCCAGCAGTGGGACTAGCGGGGGGAGTTACTACAATGAGCAGTTCTTC.

This sequence joins TRBV7-9 and TRBJ2-5; 11 bases map to TRBD2. Germline loops: CDR1 SEHNR, CDR2 FQNEAQ (reference sequence). The CDR3 covers 15 residues. The junction had 3 bases not matched to a gene; V was cut back by 1 base and J by 5 bases. The CDR3 loop reads CASSLVASGRETQYF. DNA for the CDR3: TGTGCCAGCAGCTTAGTGGCTAGCGGGAGGGAGACCCAGTACTTC. The full variable domain, rest sourced from reference TRBV7-9 and TRBJ2-5, is DTGVSQNPRHKITKRGQNVTFRCDPISEHNRLYWYRQTLGQGPEFLTYFQNEAQLEKSRLLSDRFSAERPKGSFSTLEIQRTEQGDSAMYLCASSLVASGRETQYFGPGTRLLVL.

The genes are TRBV3-1 (or the pseudogene TRBV3-2) and TRBJ1-6; tentative D call: TRBD1 (6 bases). The CDR3 is 13 residues long. V was pared by 4 bases and J by 18 bases, with 19 bases between. Germline V gene data show CDR1 as LGHDT and CDR2 as YNNKEL (reference sequence). The CDR3 DNA reads as TGTGCCAGCAGCCCCGGCCCCAACAGGGAGTCCCACTTT. The encoded protein is CASSPGPNRESHF.

This sequence joins TRBV28 and TRBJ1-2; 9 nucleotides align to TRBD1. V was pared by 8 bases and J by 7 bases, with 11 bases of the junction left unmatched. CDR3 length: 14 amino acids. Germline CDR1 is MDHEN and CDR2 is SYDVKM. As DNA, the CDR3 is TGTGCCAGCCGGGGGGGACAGGGAAGTGTTGGCTACACCTTC. Amino acids: CASRGGQGSVGYTF.

This clone was counted a few times. The chain combines TRBV11-2 with TRBJ2-7, with 12 bases that match TRBD2. The V segment lost 0 bases and the J segment 0 bases; nucleotides outside the gene matches: 6. CDR1 is SGHAT and CDR2 is FQNNGV in the germline V gene. CDR3 size: 18 residues. In DNA, the CDR3 is TGTGCCAGCAGCTTAGATCCTTGGACTAGCGGGAACTCCTACGAGCAGTACTTC. This encodes CASSLDPWTSGNSYEQYF.

The chain uses TRBV29-1 and TRBJ1-2; TRBD1 agrees at 9 bases. After removal of 0 bases from V and 8 bases from J, the junction contained 10 bases not matched to a gene. This CDR3 is 15 amino acids long. Per germline, CDR1 SQVTM and CDR2 ANQGSEA. CDR3 sequence reads: CSVEENGTGNRGYTF. The CDR3 DNA reads as TGCAGCGTTGAAGAGAACGGGACAGGGAATCGAGGCTACACCTTC. The variable domain in full, with the rest retrieved from reference TRBV29-1 and TRBJ1-2, is SAVISQKPSRDICQRGTSLTIQCQVDSQVTMMFWYRQQPGQSLTLIATANQGSEATYESGFVIDKFPISRPNLTFSTLTVSNMSPEDSSIYLCSVEENGTGNRGYTFGSGTRLTVV.

The rearrangement links TRBV28 to TRBJ2-3, with TRBD2 as a possible D gene (6 bases). Deletions cut 2 bases from V and 4 bases from J, with 13 bases between. This CDR3 is built from 15 residues. Germline CDR1 reads MDHEN; CDR2 reads SYDVKM. The CDR3 bases are TGTGCCAGCAGTTTACCGGGAGATCTCTCAGATACGCAGTATTTT. Translation gives CASSLPGDLSDTQYF. Based on the CDR3 plus reference TRBV28 and TRBJ2-3, the full variable domain is DVKVTQSSRYLVKRTGEKVFLECVQDMDHENMFWYRQDPGLGLRLIYFSYDVKMKEKGDIPEGYSVSREKKERFSLILESASTNQTSMYLCASSLPGDLSDTQYFGPGTRLTVL.

The V and J genes are TRBV12-3 or TRBV12-4 and TRBJ1-6; D unclear. The CDR3 is 12 amino acids. The V and J ends lost 3 bases and 11 bases respectively, with 8 bases between them. The CDR3 sequence: CASSFSATPLHF. The DNA of the CDR3 is TGTGCCAGCAGTTTCAGCGCTACACCCCTCCACTTT.

In DNA form, the CDR3 reads TGTGCCGAACTAGCGGAGGCCTACGAGCAGTACTTC. It specifies CAELAEAYEQYF. The chain uses TRBV6-6 and TRBJ2-7; TRBD2 aligns across 8 bases. With 11 bases clipped from V and 2 bases from J, the junction kept 5 bases outside the gene matches. Germline-derived CDR1 and CDR2 are MNHNY and SVGAGI (reference sequence). The CDR3 runs 12 residues.

This clone has a single count. V usage is TRBV7-9 and J usage is TRBJ2-5, with 10 nucleotides matching TRBD2. V was pared by 5 bases and J by 1 base, with 4 bases of the junction left unmatched. This CDR3 has 15 amino acids. The germline gives CDR1 SEHNR, CDR2 FQNEAQ (reference sequence). The CDR3 sequence: CASSRGLAAQETQYF. CDR3 DNA: TGTGCCAGCAGCCGAGGACTAGCGGCCCAAGAGACCCAGTACTTC.

The chain has TRBV27 and TRBJ1-5; D gene unclear. V was clipped by 2 bases and J by 5 bases, with 7 bases between them. Germline CDR1 reads MNHEY; CDR2 reads SMNVEV (reference sequence). There are 13 residues in the CDR3. CDR3 DNA: TGTGCCAGCAGTTTAAAGAGAGATCAGCCCCAGCATTTT. It translates to CASSLKRDQPQHF.

The rearrangement links TRBV19 to TRBJ1-2, with 7 bases aligning to TRBD1. After removal of 3 bases from V and 2 bases from J, the junction contained 6 bases not matched to a gene. In germline, CDR1 is LNHDA, CDR2 SQIVND (reference sequence). This CDR3 region has 15 residues. CDR3 DNA sequence: TGTGCCAGTAGTATCGGGACAGTTGAAAACTATGGCTACACCTTC. Translated, it gives CASSIGTVENYGYTF.

This sequence joins TRBV2 and TRBJ1-4; TRBD1 matches 8 bases. The V gene's germline CDR1 is SNHLY and CDR2 FYNNEI. The CDR3 has 14 residues. V was pared by 5 bases and J by 4 bases, with 3 bases of the junction left unmatched. Here the CDR3 DNA reads TGTGCCAGCAGTAGGACAGGGCTTAATGAAAAACTGTTTTTT. Translating it yields CASSRTGLNEKLFF.